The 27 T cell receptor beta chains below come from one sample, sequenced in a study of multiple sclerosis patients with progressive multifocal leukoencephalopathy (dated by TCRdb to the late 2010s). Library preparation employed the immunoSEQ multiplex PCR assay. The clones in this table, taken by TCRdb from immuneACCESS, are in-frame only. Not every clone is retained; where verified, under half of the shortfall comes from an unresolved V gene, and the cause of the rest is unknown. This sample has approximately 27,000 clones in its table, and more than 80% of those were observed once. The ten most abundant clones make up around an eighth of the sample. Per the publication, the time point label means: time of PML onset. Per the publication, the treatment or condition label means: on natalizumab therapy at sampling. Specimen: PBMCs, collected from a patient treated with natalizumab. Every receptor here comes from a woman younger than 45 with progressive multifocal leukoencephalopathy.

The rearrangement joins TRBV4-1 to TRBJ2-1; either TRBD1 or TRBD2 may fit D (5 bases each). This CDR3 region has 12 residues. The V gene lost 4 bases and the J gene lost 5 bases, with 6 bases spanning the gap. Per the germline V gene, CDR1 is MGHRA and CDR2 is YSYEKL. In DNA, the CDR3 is TGCGCCAGCAGCCGGGGGAACAATGAGCAGTTCTTC. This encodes CASSRGNNEQFF.

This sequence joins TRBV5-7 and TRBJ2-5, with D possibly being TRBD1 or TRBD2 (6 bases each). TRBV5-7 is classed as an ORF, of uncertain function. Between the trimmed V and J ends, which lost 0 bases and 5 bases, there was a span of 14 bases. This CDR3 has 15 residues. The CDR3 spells CASSLVGGLGETQYF. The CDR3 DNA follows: TGTGCCAGCAGCTTGGTAGGGGGGCTCGGGGAGACCCAGTACTTC.

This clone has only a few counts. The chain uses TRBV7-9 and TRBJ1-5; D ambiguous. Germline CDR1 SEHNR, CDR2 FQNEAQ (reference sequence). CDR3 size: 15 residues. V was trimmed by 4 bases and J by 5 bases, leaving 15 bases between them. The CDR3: CASSSGQAGDQPQHF. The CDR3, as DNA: TGTGCCAGCAGCTCCGGGCAGGCTGGGGATCAGCCCCAGCATTTT. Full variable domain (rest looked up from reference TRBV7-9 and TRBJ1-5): DTGVSQNPRHKITKRGQNVTFRCDPISEHNRLYWYRQTLGQGPEFLTYFQNEAQLEKSRLLSDRFSAERPKGSFSTLEIQRTEQGDSAMYLCASSSGQAGDQPQHFGDGTRLSIL.

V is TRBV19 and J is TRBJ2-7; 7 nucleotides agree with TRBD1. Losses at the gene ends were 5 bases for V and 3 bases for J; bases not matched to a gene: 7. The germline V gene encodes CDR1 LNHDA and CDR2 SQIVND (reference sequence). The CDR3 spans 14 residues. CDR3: CASSVRQGIYEQYF. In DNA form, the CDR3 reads TGTGCCAGTAGTGTCCGACAGGGCATCTACGAGCAGTACTTC.

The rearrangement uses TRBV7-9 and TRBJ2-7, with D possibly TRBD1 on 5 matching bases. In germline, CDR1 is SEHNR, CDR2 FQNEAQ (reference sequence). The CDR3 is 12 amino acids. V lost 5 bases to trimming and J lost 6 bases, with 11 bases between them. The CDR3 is CASSEERGEQYF. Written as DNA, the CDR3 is TGTGCCAGCAGCGAAGAAAGGGGCGAGCAGTACTTC. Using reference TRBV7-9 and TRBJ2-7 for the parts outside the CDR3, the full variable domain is DTGVSQNPRHKITKRGQNVTFRCDPISEHNRLYWYRQTLGQGPEFLTYFQNEAQLEKSRLLSDRFSAERPKGSFSTLEIQRTEQGDSAMYLCASSEERGEQYFGPGTRLTVT.

The CDR3 coding sequence is TGTGCCAGTGGGGAGGGCAATCAGCCCCAGCATTTT. The encoded protein is CASGEGNQPQHF. V usage is TRBV28 and J usage is TRBJ1-5; D gene unclear. The CDR3 has 12 amino acids. Trimming removed 9 bases from V and 2 bases from J, with 8 bases in between. Germline V gives CDR1 MDHEN, CDR2 SYDVKM.

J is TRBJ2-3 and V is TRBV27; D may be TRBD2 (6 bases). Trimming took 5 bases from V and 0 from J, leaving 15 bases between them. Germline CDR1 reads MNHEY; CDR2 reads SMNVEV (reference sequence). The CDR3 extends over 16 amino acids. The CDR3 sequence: CASSPRVAGSTDTQYF. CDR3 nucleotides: TGTGCCAGCAGTCCCCGGGTTGCGGGAAGCACAGATACGCAGTATTTT.

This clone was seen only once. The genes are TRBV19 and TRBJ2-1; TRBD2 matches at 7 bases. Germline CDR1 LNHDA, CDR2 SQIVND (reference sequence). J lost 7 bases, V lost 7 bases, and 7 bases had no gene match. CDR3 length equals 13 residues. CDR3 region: CASNQRGWNEQFF. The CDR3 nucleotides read TGTGCCAGTAATCAGCGGGGATGGAATGAGCAGTTCTTC.

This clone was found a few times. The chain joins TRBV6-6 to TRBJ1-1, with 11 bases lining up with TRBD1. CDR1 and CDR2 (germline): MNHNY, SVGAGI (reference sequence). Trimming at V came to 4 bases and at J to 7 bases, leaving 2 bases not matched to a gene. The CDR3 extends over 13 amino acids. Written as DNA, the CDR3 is TGTGCCAGCAGTTCGGGACAGGGGGGTGAAGCTTTCTTT. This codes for CASSSGQGGEAFF.

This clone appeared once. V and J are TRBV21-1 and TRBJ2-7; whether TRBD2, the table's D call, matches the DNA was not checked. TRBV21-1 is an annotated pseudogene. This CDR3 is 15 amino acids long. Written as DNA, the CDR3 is TGTGCCAGCAGCAACCAGCGGGAGCCATCCTACGAGCAGTACTTC. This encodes CASSNQREPSYEQYF.

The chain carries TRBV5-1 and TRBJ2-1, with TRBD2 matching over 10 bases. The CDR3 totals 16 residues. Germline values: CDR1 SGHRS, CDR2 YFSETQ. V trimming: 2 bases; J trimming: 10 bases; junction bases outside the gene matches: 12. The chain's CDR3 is CASSFGPAGGAGEQFF. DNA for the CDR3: TGCGCCAGCAGCTTTGGCCCAGCGGGGGGGGCCGGCGAGCAGTTCTTC.

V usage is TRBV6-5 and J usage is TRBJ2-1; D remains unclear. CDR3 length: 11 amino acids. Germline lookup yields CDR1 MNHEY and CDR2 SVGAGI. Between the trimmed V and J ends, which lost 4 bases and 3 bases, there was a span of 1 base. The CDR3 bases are TGTGCCAGCAGTTTCTACAATGAGCAGTTCTTC. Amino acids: CASSFYNEQFF.

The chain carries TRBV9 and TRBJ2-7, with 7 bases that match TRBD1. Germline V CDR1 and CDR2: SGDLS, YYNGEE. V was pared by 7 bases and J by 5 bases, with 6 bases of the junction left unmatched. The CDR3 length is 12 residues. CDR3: CASAQGFNEQYF. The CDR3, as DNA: TGTGCCAGCGCACAGGGGTTTAACGAGCAGTACTTC.

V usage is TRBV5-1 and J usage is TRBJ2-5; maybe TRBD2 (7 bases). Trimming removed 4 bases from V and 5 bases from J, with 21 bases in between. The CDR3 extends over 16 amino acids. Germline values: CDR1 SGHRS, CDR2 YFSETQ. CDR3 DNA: TGCGCCAGCAGCCCCGGGACACTAGCGTTGATGGAGACCCAGTACTTC. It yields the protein CASSPGTLALMETQYF.

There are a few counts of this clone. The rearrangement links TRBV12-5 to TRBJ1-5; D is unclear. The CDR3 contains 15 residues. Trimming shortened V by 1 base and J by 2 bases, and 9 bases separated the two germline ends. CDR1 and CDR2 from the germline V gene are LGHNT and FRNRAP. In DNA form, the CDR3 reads TGTGCTAGTGGTTTGGATAGTAGGGGCAATCAGCCCCAGCATTTT. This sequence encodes CASGLDSRGNQPQHF. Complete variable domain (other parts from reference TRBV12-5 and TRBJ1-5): DARVTQTPRHKVTEMGQEVTMRCQPILGHNTVFWYRQTMMQGLELLAYFRNRAPLDDSGMPKDRFSAEMPDATLATLKIQPSEPRDSAVYFCASGLDSRGNQPQHFGDGTRLSIL.

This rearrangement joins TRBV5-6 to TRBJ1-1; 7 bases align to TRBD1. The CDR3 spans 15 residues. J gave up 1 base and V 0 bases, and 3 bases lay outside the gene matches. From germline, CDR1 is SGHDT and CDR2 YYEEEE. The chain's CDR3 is CASSLAQGGNTEAFF. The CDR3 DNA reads TGTGCCAGCAGCTTGGCCCAGGGGGGGAACACTGAAGCTTTCTTT.

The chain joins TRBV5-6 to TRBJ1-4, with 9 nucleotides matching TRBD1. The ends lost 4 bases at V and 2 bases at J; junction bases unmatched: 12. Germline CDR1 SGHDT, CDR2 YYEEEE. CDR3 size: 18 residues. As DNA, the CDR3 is TGTGCCAGCAGCCCCCTACAGGGGGCGGACGGGACTAATGAAAAACTGTTTTTT. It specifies CASSPLQGADGTNEKLFF.

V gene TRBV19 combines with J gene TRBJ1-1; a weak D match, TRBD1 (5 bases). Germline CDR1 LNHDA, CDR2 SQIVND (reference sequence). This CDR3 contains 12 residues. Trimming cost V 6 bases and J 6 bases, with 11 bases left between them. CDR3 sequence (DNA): TGTGCCAGTAGCCGGAAGGGGTCTGAAGCTTTCTTT. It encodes CASSRKGSEAFF.

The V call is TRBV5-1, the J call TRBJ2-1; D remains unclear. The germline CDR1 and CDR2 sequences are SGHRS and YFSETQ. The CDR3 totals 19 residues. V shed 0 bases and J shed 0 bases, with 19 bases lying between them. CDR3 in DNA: TGCGCCAGCAGCTTGGAAAGGGTCCTTCCCCTTAGCTCCTACAATGAGCAGTTCTTC. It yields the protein CASSLERVLPLSSYNEQFF.

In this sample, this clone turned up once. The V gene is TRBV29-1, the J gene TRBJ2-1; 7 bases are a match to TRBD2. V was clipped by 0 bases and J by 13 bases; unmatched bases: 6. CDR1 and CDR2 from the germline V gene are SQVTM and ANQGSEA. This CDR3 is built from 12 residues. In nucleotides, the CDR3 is TGCAGCGTTGAAGAGCTAGCGGCAGCTCAGTTCTTC. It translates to CSVEELAAAQFF.

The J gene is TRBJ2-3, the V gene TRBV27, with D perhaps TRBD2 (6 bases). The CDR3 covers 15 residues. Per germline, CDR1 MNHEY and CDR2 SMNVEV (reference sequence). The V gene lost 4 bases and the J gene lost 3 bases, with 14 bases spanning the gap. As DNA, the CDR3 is TGTGCCAGCAGTTGGAGGGGCGAGGTAACAGATACGCAGTATTTT. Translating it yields CASSWRGEVTDTQYF.

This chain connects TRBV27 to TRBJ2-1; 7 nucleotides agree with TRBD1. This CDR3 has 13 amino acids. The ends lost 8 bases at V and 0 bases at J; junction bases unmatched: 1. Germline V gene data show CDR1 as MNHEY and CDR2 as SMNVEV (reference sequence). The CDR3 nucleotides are TGTGCCAGCTGGACAGGCTCCTACAATGAGCAGTTCTTC. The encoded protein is CASWTGSYNEQFF.

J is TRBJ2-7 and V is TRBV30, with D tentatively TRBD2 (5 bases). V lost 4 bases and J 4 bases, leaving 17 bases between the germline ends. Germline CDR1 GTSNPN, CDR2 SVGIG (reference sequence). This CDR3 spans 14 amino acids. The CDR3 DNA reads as TGTGCCTGGATTCCCAAGGTCCGGGGATACGAGCAGTACTTC. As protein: CAWIPKVRGYEQYF. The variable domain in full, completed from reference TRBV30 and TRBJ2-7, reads SQTIHQWPATLVQPVGSPLSLECTVEGTSNPNLYWYRQAAGRGLQLLFYSVGIGQISSEVPQNLSASRPQDRQFILSSKKLLLSDSGFYLCAWIPKVRGYEQYFGPGTRLTVT.

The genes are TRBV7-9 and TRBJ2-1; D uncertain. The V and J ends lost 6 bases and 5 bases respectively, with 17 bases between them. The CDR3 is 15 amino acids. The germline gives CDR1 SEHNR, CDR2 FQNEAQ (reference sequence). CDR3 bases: TGTGCCAGCAGAGTCGATGGTATTTACCACAATGAGCAGTTCTTC. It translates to CASRVDGIYHNEQFF.

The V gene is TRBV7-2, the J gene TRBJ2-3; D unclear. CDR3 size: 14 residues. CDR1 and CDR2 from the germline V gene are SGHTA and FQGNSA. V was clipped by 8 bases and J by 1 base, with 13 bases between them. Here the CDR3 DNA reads TGTGCCAGCGCTACCACCTCCCGCACAGATACGCAGTATTTT. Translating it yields CASATTSRTDTQYF.

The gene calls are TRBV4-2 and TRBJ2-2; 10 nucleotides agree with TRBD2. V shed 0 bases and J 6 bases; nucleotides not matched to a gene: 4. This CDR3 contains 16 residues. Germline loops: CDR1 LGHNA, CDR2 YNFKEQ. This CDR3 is CASSQELGLAAGELFF. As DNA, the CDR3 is TGTGCCAGCAGCCAAGAACTCGGACTAGCGGCCGGGGAGCTGTTTTTT.

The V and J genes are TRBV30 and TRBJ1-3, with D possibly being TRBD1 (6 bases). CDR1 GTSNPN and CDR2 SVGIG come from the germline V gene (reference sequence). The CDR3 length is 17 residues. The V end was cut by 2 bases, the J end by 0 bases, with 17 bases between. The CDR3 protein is CAWSPPRGTLSGNTIYF. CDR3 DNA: TGTGCCTGGAGTCCTCCGAGGGGGACACTCTCTGGAAACACCATATATTTT. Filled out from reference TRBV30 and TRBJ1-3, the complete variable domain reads SQTIHQWPATLVQPVGSPLSLECTVEGTSNPNLYWYRQAAGRGLQLLFYSVGIGQISSEVPQNLSASRPQDRQFILSSKKLLLSDSGFYLCAWSPPRGTLSGNTIYFGEGSWLTVV.